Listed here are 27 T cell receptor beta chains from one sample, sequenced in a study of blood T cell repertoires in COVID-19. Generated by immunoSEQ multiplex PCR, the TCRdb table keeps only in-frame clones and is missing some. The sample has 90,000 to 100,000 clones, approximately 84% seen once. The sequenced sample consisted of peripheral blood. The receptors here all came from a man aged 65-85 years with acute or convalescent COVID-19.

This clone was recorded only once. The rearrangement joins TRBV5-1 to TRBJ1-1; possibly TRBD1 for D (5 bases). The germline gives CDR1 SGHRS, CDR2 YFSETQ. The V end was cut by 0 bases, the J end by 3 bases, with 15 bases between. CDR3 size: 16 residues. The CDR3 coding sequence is TGCGCCAGCAGCTTGGAAGGGGCCAGAAGCTACACTGAAGCTTTCTTT. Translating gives CASSLEGARSYTEAFF. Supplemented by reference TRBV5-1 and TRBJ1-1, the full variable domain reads KAGVTQTPRYLIKTRGQQVTLSCSPISGHRSVSWYQQTPGQGLQFLFEYFSETQRNKGNFPGRFSGRQFSNSRSEMNVSTLELGDSALYLCASSLEGARSYTEAFFGQGTRLTVV.

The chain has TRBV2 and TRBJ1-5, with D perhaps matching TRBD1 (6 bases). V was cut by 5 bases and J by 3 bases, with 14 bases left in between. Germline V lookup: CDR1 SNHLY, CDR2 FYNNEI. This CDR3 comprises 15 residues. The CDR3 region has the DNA TGTGCCAGCAGTCCGAAAACAGGGACCAATCAGCCCCAGCATTTT. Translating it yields CASSPKTGTNQPQHF.

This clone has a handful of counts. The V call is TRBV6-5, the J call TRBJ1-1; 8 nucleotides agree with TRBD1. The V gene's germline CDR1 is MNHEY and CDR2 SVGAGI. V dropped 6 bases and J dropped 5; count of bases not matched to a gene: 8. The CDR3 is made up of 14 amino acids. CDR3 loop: CASSGQGVRTEAFF. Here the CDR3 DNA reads TGTGCCAGCAGCGGACAGGGCGTACGAACTGAAGCTTTCTTT.

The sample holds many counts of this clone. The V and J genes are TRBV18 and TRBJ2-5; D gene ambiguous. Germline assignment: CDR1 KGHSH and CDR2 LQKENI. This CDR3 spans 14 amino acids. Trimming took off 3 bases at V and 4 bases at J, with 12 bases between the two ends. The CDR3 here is CASSPNQVGETQYF. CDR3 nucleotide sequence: TGTGCCAGCTCACCCAACCAGGTAGGAGAGACCCAGTACTTC.

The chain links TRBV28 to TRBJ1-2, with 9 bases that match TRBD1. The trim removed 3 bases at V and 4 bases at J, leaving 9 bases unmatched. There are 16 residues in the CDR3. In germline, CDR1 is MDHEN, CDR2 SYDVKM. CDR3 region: CASSFATSQGAYGYTF. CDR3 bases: TGTGCCAGCAGTTTCGCAACCTCACAGGGGGCCTATGGCTACACCTTC.

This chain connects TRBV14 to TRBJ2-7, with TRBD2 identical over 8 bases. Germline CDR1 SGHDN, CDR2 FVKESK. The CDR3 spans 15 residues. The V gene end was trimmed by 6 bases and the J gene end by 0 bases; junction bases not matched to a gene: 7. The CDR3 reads CASSPIAGNSYEQYF. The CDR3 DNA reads TGTGCCAGCAGTCCAATAGCGGGGAACTCCTACGAGCAGTACTTC.

CDR3 in amino acids: CASSTHSYNEQFF. The CDR3 bases are TGTGCCAGCAGCACGCACTCTTACAATGAGCAGTTCTTC. The rearrangement joins TRBV21-1 to TRBJ2-1; TRBD2, the D gene given by the table, was not confirmed from the DNA. TRBV21-1 is given as a pseudogene. The CDR3 has 13 amino acids.

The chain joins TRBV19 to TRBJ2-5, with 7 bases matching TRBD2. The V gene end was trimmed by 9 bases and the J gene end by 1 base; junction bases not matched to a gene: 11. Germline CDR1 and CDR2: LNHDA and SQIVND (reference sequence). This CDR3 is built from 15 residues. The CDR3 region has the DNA TGTGCCAGCAGAGGGCTAGCGGAGCTCCAAGAGACCCAGTACTTC. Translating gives CASRGLAELQETQYF.

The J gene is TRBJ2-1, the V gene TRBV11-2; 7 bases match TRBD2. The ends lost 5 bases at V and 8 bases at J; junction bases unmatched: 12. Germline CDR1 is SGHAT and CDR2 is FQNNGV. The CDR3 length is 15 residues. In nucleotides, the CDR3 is TGTGCCAGCAGCCCTCGAGAAAGCGGGGTGGATGAGCAGTTCTTC. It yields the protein CASSPRESGVDEQFF. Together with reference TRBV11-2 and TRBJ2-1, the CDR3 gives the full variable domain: EAGVAQSPRYKIIEKRQSVAFWCNPISGHATLYWYQQILGQGPKLLIQFQNNGVVDDSQLPKDRFSAERLKGVDSTLKIQPAKLEDSAVYLCASSPRESGVDEQFFGPGTRLTVL.

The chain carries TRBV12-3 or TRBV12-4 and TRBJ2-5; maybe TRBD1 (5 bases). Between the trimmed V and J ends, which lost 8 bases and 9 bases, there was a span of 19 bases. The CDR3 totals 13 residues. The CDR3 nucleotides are TGTGCCAGCGCCCCTCAAGCAGGGCTTTCCCAGTACTTC. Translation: CASAPQAGLSQYF.

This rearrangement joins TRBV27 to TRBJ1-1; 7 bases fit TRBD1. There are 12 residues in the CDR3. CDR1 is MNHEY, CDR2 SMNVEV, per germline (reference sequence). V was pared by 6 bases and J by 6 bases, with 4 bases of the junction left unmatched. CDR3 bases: TGTGCCAGCAGGACAACAGGGGCTGAAGCTTTCTTT. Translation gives CASRTTGAEAFF.

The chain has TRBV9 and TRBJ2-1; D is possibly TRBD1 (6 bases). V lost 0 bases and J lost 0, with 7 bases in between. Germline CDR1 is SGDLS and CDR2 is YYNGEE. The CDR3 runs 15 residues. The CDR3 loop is CASSVAGASYNEQFF. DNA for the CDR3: TGTGCCAGCAGCGTAGCAGGGGCCTCCTACAATGAGCAGTTCTTC. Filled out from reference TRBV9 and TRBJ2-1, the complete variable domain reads DSGVTQTPKHLITATGQRVTLRCSPRSGDLSVYWYQQSLDQGLQFLIQYYNGEERAKGNILERFSAQQFPDLHSELNLSSLELGDSALYFCASSVAGASYNEQFFGPGTRLTVL.

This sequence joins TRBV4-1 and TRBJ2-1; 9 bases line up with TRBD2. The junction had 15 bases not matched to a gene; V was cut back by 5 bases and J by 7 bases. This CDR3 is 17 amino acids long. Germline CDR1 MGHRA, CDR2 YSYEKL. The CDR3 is CASSGQFSGGLLNEQFF. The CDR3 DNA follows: TGCGCCAGCAGCGGGCAATTTAGCGGGGGACTTCTAAATGAGCAGTTCTTC.

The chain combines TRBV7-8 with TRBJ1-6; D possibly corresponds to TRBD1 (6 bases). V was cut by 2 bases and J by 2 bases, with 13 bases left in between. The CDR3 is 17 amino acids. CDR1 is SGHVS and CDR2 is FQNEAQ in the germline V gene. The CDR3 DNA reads TGTGCCAGCAGCTTATTCGGGGGGCGGACCTATAATTCACCCCTCCACTTT. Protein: CASSLFGGRTYNSPLHF.

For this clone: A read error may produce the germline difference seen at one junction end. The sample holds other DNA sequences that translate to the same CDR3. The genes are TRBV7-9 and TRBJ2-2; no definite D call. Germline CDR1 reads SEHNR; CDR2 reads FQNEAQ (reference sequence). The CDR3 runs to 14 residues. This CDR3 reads CASSFRPNTGELFF. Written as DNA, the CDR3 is TGCGCCAGCAGCTTCAGGCCAAACACCGGGGAGCTGTTTTTT. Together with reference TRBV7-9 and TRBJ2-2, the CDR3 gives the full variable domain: DTGVSQNPRHKITKRGQNVTFRCDPISEHNRLYWYRQTLGQGPEFLTYFQNEAQLEKSRLLSDRFSAERPKGSFSTLEIQRTEQGDSAMYLCASSFRPNTGELFFGEGSRLTVL.

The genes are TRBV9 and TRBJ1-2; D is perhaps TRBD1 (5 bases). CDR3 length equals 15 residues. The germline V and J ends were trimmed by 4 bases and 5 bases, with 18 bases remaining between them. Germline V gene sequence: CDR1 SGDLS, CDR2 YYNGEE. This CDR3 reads CASSQTHQGVYGYTF. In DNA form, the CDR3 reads TGTGCCAGCAGCCAAACTCACCAGGGCGTTTATGGCTACACCTTC.

CDR3 bases: TGTGCCAGCAGCTTACCCCCTTCGGGAGAAGAGACCCAGTACTTC. Its protein product is CASSLPPSGEETQYF. V gene TRBV11-2 combines with J gene TRBJ2-5; the D gene is possibly TRBD2 (6 bases). V was clipped by 2 bases and J by 3 bases, with 13 bases between them. The CDR3 has 15 residues. Germline V gene data show CDR1 as SGHAT and CDR2 as FQNNGV.

Here the CDR3 DNA reads TGTGCCAGCTCACCGCAGACAGGGCGAAACACCATATATTTT. The encoded protein is CASSPQTGRNTIYF. The chain carries TRBV18 and TRBJ1-3, with 7 bases matching TRBD1. V shed 3 bases, J shed 5 bases, and the junction held 4 bases outside the gene matches. CDR3 length equals 14 residues. The germline V gene encodes CDR1 KGHSH and CDR2 LQKENI.

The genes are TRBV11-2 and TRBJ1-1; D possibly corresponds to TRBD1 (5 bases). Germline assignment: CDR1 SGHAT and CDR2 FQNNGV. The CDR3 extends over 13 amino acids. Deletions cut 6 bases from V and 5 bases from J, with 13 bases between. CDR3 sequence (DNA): TGTGCCAGCAGGTACAGGCTGGGGACTGAAGCTTTCTTT. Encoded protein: CASRYRLGTEAFF.

The CDR3 loop is CAWSVGSGRDTQYF. The DNA of the CDR3 is TGTGCCTGGAGTGTCGGGAGCGGCCGGGATACGCAGTATTTT. The V gene is TRBV30, the J gene TRBJ2-3; D is perhaps TRBD2 (6 bases). This CDR3 is 14 amino acids long. Germline assignment: CDR1 GTSNPN and CDR2 SVGIG (reference sequence). V was cut by 0 bases and J by 6 bases, with 13 bases left in between.

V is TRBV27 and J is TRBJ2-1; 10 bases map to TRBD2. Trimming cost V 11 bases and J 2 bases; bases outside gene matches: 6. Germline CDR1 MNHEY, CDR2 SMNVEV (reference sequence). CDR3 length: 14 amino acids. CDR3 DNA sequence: TGTGCCGCGGTGAGCGGGGGGGCCTACAATGAGCAGTTCTTC. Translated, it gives CAAVSGGAYNEQFF.

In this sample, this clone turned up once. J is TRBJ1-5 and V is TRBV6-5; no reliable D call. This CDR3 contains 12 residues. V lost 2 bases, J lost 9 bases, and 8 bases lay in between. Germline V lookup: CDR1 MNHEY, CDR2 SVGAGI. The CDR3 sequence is CASSYAAGPQHF. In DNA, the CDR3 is TGTGCCAGCAGTTACGCGGCGGGGCCCCAGCATTTT.

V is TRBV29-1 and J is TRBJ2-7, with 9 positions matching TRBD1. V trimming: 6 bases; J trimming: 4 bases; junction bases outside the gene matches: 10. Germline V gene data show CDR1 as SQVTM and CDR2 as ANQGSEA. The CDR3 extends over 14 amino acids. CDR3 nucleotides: TGCAGCGTGTCGGCGGGACAGGGAATTTACGAGCAGTACTTC. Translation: CSVSAGQGIYEQYF.

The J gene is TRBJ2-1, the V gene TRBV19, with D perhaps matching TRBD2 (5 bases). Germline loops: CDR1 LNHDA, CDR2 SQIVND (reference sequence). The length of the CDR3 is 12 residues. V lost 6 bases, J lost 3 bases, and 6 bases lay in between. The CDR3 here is CASSDYYNEQFF. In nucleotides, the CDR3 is TGTGCCAGTAGCGACTACTACAATGAGCAGTTCTTC.

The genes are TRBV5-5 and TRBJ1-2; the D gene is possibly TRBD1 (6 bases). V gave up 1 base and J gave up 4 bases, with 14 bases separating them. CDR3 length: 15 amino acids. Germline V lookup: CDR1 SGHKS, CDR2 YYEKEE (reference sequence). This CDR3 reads CASSLREGVGYGYTF. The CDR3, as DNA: TGTGCCAGCAGCTTGCGGGAGGGGGTCGGCTATGGCTACACCTTC.

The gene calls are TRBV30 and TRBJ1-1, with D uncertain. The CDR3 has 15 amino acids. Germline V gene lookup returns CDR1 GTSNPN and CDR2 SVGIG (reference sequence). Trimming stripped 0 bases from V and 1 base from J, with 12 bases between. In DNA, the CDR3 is TGTGCCTGGAGTGTACGATTCTACAGGAACACTGAAGCTTTCTTT. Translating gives CAWSVRFYRNTEAFF.

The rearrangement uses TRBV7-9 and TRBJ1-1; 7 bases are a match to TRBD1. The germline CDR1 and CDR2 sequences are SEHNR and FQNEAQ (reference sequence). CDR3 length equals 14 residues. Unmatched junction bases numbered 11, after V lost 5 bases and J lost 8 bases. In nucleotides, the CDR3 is TGTGCCAGCAGCCCACGACAGGGAATTTCGGAAGCTTTCTTT. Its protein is CASSPRQGISEAFF.